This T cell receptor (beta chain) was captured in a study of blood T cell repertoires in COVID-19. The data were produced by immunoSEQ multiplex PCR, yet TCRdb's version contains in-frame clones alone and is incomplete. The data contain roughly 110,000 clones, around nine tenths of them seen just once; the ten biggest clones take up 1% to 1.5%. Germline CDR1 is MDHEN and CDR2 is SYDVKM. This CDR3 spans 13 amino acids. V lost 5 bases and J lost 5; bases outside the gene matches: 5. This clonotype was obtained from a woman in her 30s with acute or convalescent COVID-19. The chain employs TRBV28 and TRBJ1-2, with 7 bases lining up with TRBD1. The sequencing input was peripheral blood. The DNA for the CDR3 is TGTGCCAGCAGTGAGGGACAGCTTTATGGCTACACCTTC. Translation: CASSEGQLYGYTF.